The rows below give T cell receptor beta chains drawn from one sample of a study of T cell repertoires in cytomegalovirus infection. TCRdb used MiXCR to reprocess the reads, holding one entry per CDR3 protein. There are hundreds of thousands of distinct CDR3 sequences in the sample; 17% occur only once, and about 12% lies in the top ten. Material: PBMCs. These receptors were obtained from a human donor in good health (CMV status not recorded). Some clones in this sample may be carry-over from other donors' samples. CDR3s include the opening cysteine and the closing phenylalanine or tryptophan. The D gene is left open where the match is weak. Expanded clones are given a class, and other clones once, few, many or no size at all.

D gene,V gene,J gene,clone size,CDR3 protein,CDR3 DNA
TRBD1,TRBV3-1,TRBJ1-3,.,CASSQVASGQGASGNTIYF,TGTGCCAGCAGCCAAGTAGCCTCCGGACAGGGAGCGTCTGGAAACACCATATATTTT
TRBD1,TRBV4-1,TRBJ1-2,few,CASSQVLSDRGPRNYGYTF,TGCGCCAGCAGCCAAGTACTCAGCGACAGGGGGCCCAGGAACTATGGCTACACCTTC
.,TRBV12-3/TRBV12-4,TRBJ1-3,.,CATDQGDGNTIYF,TGTGCCACGGATCAAGGCGACGGAAACACCATATATTTT
.,TRBV6-2/TRBV6-3,TRBJ2-7,few,CASSWGLSATSSYEQYF,TGTGCCAGCAGTTGGGGATTAAGCGCGACTAGCTCCTACGAGCAGTACTTC
.,TRBV19,TRBJ1-5,many,CASNPGDNQPQHF,TGTGCCAGTAACCCAGGGGACAATCAGCCCCAGCATTTT
.,TRBV5-1,TRBJ2-5,few,CASTLDSFFQETQYF,TGCGCCAGCACTTTGGACAGCTTTTTCCAAGAGACCCAGTACTTC
.,TRBV4-1,TRBJ1-4,.,CASSPPGKWTNEKLFF,TGCGCCAGCAGCCCACCGGGGAAGTGGACTAATGAAAAACTGTTTTTT
TRBD1,TRBV29-1,TRBJ2-7,few,CSVKTGTGDHEQYF,TGCAGCGTGAAGACGGGTACAGGGGACCACGAGCAGTACTTC
.,TRBV2,TRBJ1-2,many,CASSPWGSGYTF,TGTGCCAGCAGCCCCTGGGGCTCTGGCTACACCTTC
.,TRBV20-1,TRBJ1-6,few,CSARDLSPLHF,TGCAGTGCTAGAGATTTATCACCCCTCCACTTT
.,TRBV6-2/TRBV6-3,TRBJ2-4,.,CASSSYGGLAKNIQYF,TGTGCCAGCAGTTCCTACGGGGGACTAGCCAAAAACATTCAGTACTTC
.,TRBV7-2,TRBJ2-5,many,CASSYKWGRGQETQYF,TGTGCCAGCAGCTACAAATGGGGGCGGGGCCAAGAGACCCAGTACTTC
.,TRBV7-2,TRBJ2-3,many,CASSSGVLGTDTQYF,TGTGCCAGCAGCTCGGGAGTTTTGGGCACAGATACGCAGTATTTT
TRBD1,TRBV28,TRBJ1-6,.,CASSTGGSNSPLHF,TGTGCCAGCAGCACAGGGGGGAGTAATTCACCCCTCCACTTT
TRBD1,TRBV18,TRBJ2-5,.,CASSPGQGIETQYF,TGTGCCAGCTCACCGGGACAGGGAATCGAGACCCAGTACTTC
.,TRBV7-4,TRBJ1-2,.,CASSQDRKDGYTF,TGTGCCAGCAGCCAAGACAGGAAGGATGGCTACACCTTC
.,TRBV29-1,TRBJ1-2,.,CSVGQANYGYTF,TGCAGCGTAGGTCAGGCTAACTATGGCTACACCTTC
.,TRBV7-2,TRBJ2-2,.,CASSLGGFRTGELFF,TGTGCCAGCAGCTTAGGAGGGTTCCGGACCGGGGAGCTGTTTTTT
.,TRBV20-1,TRBJ2-5,few,CSARSGETQYF,TGCAGTGCTAGAAGTGGGGAGACCCAGTACTTC